Shown below are 6 T cell receptor beta chains from a single sample sequenced in a study of cytomegalovirus exposure and HLA in healthy donors. The PCR had 60 Vbeta and 13 Jbeta primers. The data were produced by immunoSEQ multiplex PCR, yet TCRdb's version contains in-frame clones alone and is incomplete. Among 150,000 to 200,000 clones, 70% to 80% were seen once, and the ten largest hold 9.5% to 10%. The sample was PBMCs. Receptors were obtained from a man aged 18 to 29 in good health and CMV-seropositive.

V gene TRBV19 combines with J gene TRBJ1-5; possible D gene TRBD1, 6 bases. CDR3 length: 13 amino acids. Per the germline V gene, CDR1 is LNHDA and CDR2 is SQIVND (reference sequence). Trimming stripped 6 bases from V and 8 bases from J, with 14 bases between. The CDR3 region has the DNA TGTGCCAGTAGCTCCACAGGGCTGGAGCCCCAGCATTTT. This sequence encodes CASSSTGLEPQHF.

V is TRBV6-5 and J is TRBJ1-1; no definite D call. V lost 8 bases and J 8 bases, leaving 21 bases between the germline ends. Germline CDR1 is MNHEY and CDR2 is SVGAGI. The CDR3 covers 14 residues. DNA for the CDR3: TGTGCCAGCCATAGGGAGTTACCCCGGGCCGAAGCTTTCTTT. It codes for CASHRELPRAEAFF.

This chain connects TRBV9 to TRBJ2-1, with D possibly matching TRBD2 (5 bases). V was trimmed by 4 bases and J by 0 bases, leaving 11 bases between them. CDR1 is SGDLS and CDR2 is YYNGEE in the germline V gene. The CDR3 loop spans 15 amino acids. DNA of the CDR3: TGTGCCAGCAGCCTTAGCGATAGCTCCTACAATGAGCAGTTCTTC. It encodes CASSLSDSSYNEQFF.

The chain links TRBV6-1 to TRBJ2-7; 9 nucleotides agree with TRBD1. The length of the CDR3 is 14 residues. Germline V gene data show CDR1 as MNHNS and CDR2 as SASEGT. V lost 6 bases to trimming and J lost 0 bases; unmatched junction nucleotides: 3. This CDR3 reads CASSGTGISYEQYF. The CDR3 DNA reads as TGTGCCAGCAGCGGGACAGGGATCTCCTACGAGCAGTACTTC.

V is TRBV11-2 and J is TRBJ1-2; D is perhaps TRBD1 (6 bases). This CDR3 contains 14 residues. The V and J ends lost 1 base and 2 bases respectively, with 8 bases between them. CDR1 is SGHAT and CDR2 is FQNNGV in the germline V gene. CDR3: CASSLAQGNYGYTF. Here the CDR3 DNA reads TGTGCCAGCAGCTTAGCCCAGGGGAACTATGGCTACACCTTC.

The rearrangement links TRBV19 to TRBJ2-6, with D maybe TRBD2 (6 bases). The CDR3 extends over 17 amino acids. Per the germline V gene, CDR1 is LNHDA and CDR2 is SQIVND (reference sequence). V shed 7 bases and J shed 4 bases, with 20 bases lying between them. CDR3 nucleotides: TGTGCCAGTATTCGACCGGGAGCAAAATCCGGGGCCAACGTCCTGACTTTC. Its translation is CASIRPGAKSGANVLTF. Full variable domain (rest looked up from reference TRBV19 and TRBJ2-6): DGGITQSPKYLFRKEGQNVTLSCEQNLNHDAMYWYRQDPGQGLRLIYYSQIVNDFQKGDIAEGYSVSREKKESFPLTVTSAQKNPTAFYLCASIRPGAKSGANVLTFGAGSRLTVL.